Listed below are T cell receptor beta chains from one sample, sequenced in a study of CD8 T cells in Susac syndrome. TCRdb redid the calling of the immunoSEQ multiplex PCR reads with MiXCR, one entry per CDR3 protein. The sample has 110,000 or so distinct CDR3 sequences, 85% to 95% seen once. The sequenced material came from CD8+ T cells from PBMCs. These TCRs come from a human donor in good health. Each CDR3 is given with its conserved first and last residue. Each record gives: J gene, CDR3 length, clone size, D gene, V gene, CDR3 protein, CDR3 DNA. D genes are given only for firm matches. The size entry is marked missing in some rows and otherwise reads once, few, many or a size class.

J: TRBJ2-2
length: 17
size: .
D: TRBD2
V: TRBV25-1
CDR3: CASSGTSGSLGTGELFF
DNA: TGTGCCAGCAGTGGGACTAGCGGGAGCCTCGGTACCGGGGAGCTGTTTTTT

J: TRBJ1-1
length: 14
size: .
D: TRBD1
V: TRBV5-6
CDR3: CASSLADGDREAFF
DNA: TGTGCCAGCAGCTTGGCCGACGGGGACAGAGAAGCTTTCTTT

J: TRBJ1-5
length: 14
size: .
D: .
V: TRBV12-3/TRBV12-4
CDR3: CASSFWGSNQPQHF
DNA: TGTGCCAGCAGTTTCTGGGGTAGCAATCAGCCCCAGCATTTT

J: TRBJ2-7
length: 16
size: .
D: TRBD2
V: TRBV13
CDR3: CASSSRRTSSAYEQYF
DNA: TGTGCCAGCAGTTCTAGGCGGACTAGCAGCGCCTACGAGCAGTACTTC

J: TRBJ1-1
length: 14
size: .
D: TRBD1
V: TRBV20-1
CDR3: CSVRDRAMNTEAFF
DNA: TGCAGTGTCCGGGACAGGGCTATGAACACTGAAGCTTTCTTT

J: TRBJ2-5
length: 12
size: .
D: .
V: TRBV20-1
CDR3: CSARGFEETQYF
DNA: TGCAGTGCTAGGGGGTTCGAAGAGACCCAGTACTTC

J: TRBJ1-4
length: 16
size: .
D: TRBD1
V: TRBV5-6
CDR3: CASSSGTGVYNEKLFF
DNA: TGTGCCAGCAGCTCGGGGACAGGGGTCTATAATGAAAAACTGTTTTTT

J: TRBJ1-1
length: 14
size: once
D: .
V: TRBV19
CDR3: CASSIAPFGTEAFF
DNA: TGTGCCAGTAGTATAGCCCCGTTCGGGACTGAAGCTTTCTTT

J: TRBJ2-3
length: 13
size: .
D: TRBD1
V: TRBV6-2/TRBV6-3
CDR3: CASTDRGTDTQYF
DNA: TGTGCCAGCACGGACAGGGGCACAGATACGCAGTATTTT

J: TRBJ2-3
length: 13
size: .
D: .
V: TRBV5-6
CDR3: CASSLGWPSTQYF
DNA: TGTGCCAGCAGCTTGGGATGGCCCAGCACGCAGTATTTT

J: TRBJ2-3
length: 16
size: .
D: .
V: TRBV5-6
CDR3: CASSFGGGGTADTQYF
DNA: TGTGCCAGCAGCTTCGGAGGGGGGGGCACCGCAGATACGCAGTATTTT

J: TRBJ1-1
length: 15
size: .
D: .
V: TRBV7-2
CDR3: CATGVGGRMNTEAFF
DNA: TGTGCCACCGGAGTGGGAGGACGCATGAACACTGAAGCTTTCTTT

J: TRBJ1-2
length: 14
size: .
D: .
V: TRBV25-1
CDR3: CASSEYSLNYGYTF
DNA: TGTGCCAGCAGTGAATACAGTCTTAACTATGGCTACACCTTC

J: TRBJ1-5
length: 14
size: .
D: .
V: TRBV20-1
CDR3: CSAIKGGADQPQHF
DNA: TGCAGTGCCATTAAGGGGGGCGCCGATCAGCCCCAGCATTTT

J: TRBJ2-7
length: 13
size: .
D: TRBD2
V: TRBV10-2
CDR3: CASLSAGVGEQYF
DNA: TGCGCCAGCCTATCAGCGGGAGTCGGCGAGCAGTACTTC

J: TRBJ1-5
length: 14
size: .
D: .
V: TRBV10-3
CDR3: CAISGGRVDQPQHF
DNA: TGTGCCATCAGTGGCGGCAGGGTCGATCAGCCCCAGCATTTT

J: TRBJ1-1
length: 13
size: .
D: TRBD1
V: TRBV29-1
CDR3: CSFRQGGDTEAFF
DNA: TGCAGCTTCAGACAGGGGGGGGACACTGAAGCTTTCTTT

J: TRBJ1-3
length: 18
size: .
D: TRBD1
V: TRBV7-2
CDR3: CASSLVGTGAASGNTIYF
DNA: TGTGCCAGCAGCTTGGTAGGGACAGGGGCAGCCTCTGGAAACACCATATATTTT

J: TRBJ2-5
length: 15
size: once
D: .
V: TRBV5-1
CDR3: CASSLEAALGETQYF
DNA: TGCGCCAGCAGCTTGGAGGCAGCATTAGGAGAGACCCAGTACTTC

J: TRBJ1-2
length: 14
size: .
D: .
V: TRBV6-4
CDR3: CASSPTGRNYGYTF
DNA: TGTGCCAGCAGTCCTACAGGGCGTAACTATGGCTACACCTTC

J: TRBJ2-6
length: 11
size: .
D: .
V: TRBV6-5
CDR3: CASSGANVLTF
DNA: TGTGCCAGCTCTGGGGCCAACGTCCTGACTTTC

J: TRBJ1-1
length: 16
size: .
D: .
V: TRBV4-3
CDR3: CASSQDSGILNTEAFF
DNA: TGCGCCAGCAGCCAAGATAGTGGAATTCTGAACACTGAAGCTTTCTTT

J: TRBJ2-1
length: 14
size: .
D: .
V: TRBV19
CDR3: CASKARNGSCEQFF
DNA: TGTGCCAGTAAGGCTAGAAACGGGAGTTGTGAGCAGTTCTTC

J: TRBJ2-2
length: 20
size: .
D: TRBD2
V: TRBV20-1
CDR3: CSARPDMGLLAGVNTGELFF
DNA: TGCAGTGCTAGACCAGATATGGGGCTACTAGCGGGAGTGAACACCGGGGAGCTGTTTTTT

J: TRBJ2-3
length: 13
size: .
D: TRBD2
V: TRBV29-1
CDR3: CSVVAGTTDTQYF
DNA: TGCAGCGTGGTAGCGGGAACCACAGATACGCAGTATTTT

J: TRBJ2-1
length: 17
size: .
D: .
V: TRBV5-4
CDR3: CASSLGPPGGSYNEQFF
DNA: TGTGCCAGCAGCTTGGGGCCACCCGGGGGCTCCTACAATGAGCAGTTCTTC

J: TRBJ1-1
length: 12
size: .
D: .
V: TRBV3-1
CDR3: CASSQEGSEAFF
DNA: TGTGCCAGCAGCCAAGAAGGGTCTGAAGCTTTCTTT

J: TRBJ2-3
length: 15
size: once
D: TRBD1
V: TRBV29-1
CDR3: CSVDDRASITDTQYF
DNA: TGCAGCGTTGATGACAGGGCCAGTATCACAGATACGCAGTATTTT

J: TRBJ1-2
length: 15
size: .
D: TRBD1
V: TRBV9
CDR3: CASSPSAGTDYGYTF
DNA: TGTGCCAGCAGCCCTAGTGCAGGGACAGACTATGGCTACACCTTC

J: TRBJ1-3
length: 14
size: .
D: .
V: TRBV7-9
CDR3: CASRPRDSGNTIYF
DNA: TGTGCCAGCCGGCCGAGAGACTCTGGAAACACCATATATTTT

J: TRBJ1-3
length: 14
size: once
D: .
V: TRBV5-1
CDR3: CASSPSPSGNTIYF
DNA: TGCGCCAGCAGTCCTAGCCCCTCGGGAAACACCATATATTTT

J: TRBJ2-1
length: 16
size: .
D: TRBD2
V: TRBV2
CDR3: CASSEVRLAVFNEQFF
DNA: TGTGCCAGCAGTGAAGTGCGGCTAGCGGTGTTCAATGAGCAGTTCTTC

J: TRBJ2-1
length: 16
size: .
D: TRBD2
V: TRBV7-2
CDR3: CASSSGLAPTYNEQFF
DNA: TGTGCCAGCAGCTCGGGACTAGCGCCCACCTACAATGAGCAGTTCTTC

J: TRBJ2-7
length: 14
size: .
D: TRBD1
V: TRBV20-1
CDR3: CSASQLDRLYEQYF
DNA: TGCAGTGCTAGTCAGCTGGACAGGTTATACGAGCAGTACTTC

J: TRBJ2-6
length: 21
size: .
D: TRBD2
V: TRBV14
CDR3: CASSQGGLTSGYYSGANVLTF
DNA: TGTGCCAGCAGCCAAGGAGGGCTCACTAGCGGTTATTACTCTGGGGCCAACGTCCTGACTTTC

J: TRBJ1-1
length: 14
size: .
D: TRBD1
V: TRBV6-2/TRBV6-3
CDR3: CASSQLTGATEAFF
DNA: TGTGCCAGCAGTCAGTTGACAGGGGCGACTGAAGCTTTCTTT

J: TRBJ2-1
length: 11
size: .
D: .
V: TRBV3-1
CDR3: CASSHRGEQFF
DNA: TGTGCCAGCAGCCATCGGGGTGAGCAGTTCTTC

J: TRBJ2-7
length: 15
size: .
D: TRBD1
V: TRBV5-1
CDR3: CASSLAGGRSYEQYF
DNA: TGCGCCAGCAGCTTGGCAGGGGGCCGTTCCTACGAGCAGTACTTC

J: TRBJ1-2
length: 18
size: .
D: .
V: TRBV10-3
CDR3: CAISVRSLQADANYGYTF
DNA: TGTGCCATCAGTGTTAGGAGTTTACAGGCCGATGCTAACTATGGCTACACCTTC

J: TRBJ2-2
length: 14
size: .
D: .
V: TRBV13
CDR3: CASSSGALTGELFF
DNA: TGTGCCAGCAGCTCGGGGGCCCTCACCGGGGAGCTGTTTTTT